Sequencing of this T cell receptor (beta chain) was carried out in a study of blood T cell repertoires in COVID-19. Assay used: immunoSEQ multiplex PCR; TCRdb lists only in-frame clones, some missing. The sample includes about 51,000 clones, roughly 90% of them seen just once. CDR3 length: 15 amino acids. The V and J ends lost 3 bases and 4 bases, in that order; junction bases with no gene match: 7. The germline CDR1 and CDR2 sequences are KGHSH and LQKENI. The specimen sequenced was peripheral blood. The chain combines TRBV18 with TRBJ1-2; 8 bases line up with TRBD1. This receptor was obtained from a man aged 60-69 years with acute or convalescent COVID-19. The DNA of the CDR3 is TGTGCCAGCTCACCCTCGGCAGGGGGCGGCTATGGCTACACCTTC. This gives the protein CASSPSAGGGYGYTF.